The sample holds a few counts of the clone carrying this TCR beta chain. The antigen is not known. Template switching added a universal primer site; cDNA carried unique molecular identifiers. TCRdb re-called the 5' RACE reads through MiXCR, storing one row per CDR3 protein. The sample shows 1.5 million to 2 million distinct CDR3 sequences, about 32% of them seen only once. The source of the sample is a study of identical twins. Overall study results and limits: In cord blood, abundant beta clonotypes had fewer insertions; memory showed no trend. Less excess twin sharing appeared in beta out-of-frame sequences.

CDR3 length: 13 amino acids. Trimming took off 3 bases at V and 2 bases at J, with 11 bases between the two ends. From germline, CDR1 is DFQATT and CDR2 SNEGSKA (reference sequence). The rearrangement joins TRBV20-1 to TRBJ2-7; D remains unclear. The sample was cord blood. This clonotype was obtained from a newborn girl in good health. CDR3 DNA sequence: TGCAGTGCTAGTAAGGTCGGGCCCTACGAGCAGTACTTC. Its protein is CSASKVGPYEQYF.